This is a list of T cell receptor beta chains from one sample in a study of T cell repertoires in cytomegalovirus infection. TCRdb reanalysed the reads using MiXCR and keeps one entry per CDR3 protein. The data contain about 340,000 distinct CDR3 sequences, almost 30% of them singletons. No antigens are known for them. This material consisted of cultured PBMCs, taken from culture after CMV antigen stimulation. Receptors were obtained from a human donor in good health (CMV status not recorded). Some clones in this sample may be carry-over from other donors' samples. Each CDR3 is given without its conserved first and last residue. The order of the fields is V gene, J gene, CDR3 protein.

v_call: TRBV5-5
j_call: TRBJ2-5
cdr3_aa: ASSLLARSSEETQY

v_call: TRBV2
j_call: TRBJ1-6
cdr3_aa: ASSESAKWDSPLH

v_call: TRBV7-2
j_call: TRBJ2-7
cdr3_aa: ASSPGGAVAYEQY

v_call: TRBV6-5
j_call: TRBJ2-5
cdr3_aa: ASSYSGWNIEETQY

v_call: TRBV18
j_call: TRBJ1-4
cdr3_aa: ASSPGVLSEEKLF

v_call: TRBV9
j_call: TRBJ2-7
cdr3_aa: ASSVVAGTYEQY

v_call: TRBV7-2
j_call: TRBJ1-2
cdr3_aa: ASSLAGRAGGYT

v_call: TRBV10-3
j_call: TRBJ2-7
cdr3_aa: AITQGESYEQY

v_call: TRBV11-2
j_call: TRBJ2-5
cdr3_aa: ASSLDHRGYQETQY

v_call: TRBV7-2
j_call: TRBJ2-1
cdr3_aa: ASSFRGFNNEQF

v_call: TRBV27
j_call: TRBJ1-2
cdr3_aa: ASSSHIRTGPRGYT

v_call: TRBV7-2
j_call: TRBJ2-5
cdr3_aa: ASRLGTLQETQY

v_call: TRBV7-8
j_call: TRBJ1-2
cdr3_aa: ASSQGDSGYT

v_call: TRBV7-6
j_call: TRBJ2-3
cdr3_aa: ASSPEGTMFDTQY

v_call: TRBV5-1
j_call: TRBJ2-7
cdr3_aa: ASSLGGQGVYEQY

v_call: TRBV24-1
j_call: TRBJ1-1
cdr3_aa: ATSDGTENTEAF

v_call: TRBV2
j_call: TRBJ2-1
cdr3_aa: ASSEASYNEQF

v_call: TRBV20-1
j_call: TRBJ1-5
cdr3_aa: SARDPTGGNQPQH

v_call: TRBV4-2
j_call: TRBJ2-1
cdr3_aa: ASSQKGDEQF

v_call: TRBV5-1
j_call: TRBJ2-1
cdr3_aa: ASSKTSSNEQF

v_call: TRBV6-2/TRBV6-3
j_call: TRBJ2-7
cdr3_aa: ASRRDRVFYEQY

v_call: TRBV27
j_call: TRBJ2-2
cdr3_aa: ASSRGRKTGELF

v_call: TRBV10-3
j_call: TRBJ1-2
cdr3_aa: AISESRGINYGYT

v_call: TRBV7-2
j_call: TRBJ1-2
cdr3_aa: ASSLTWDSVGGYT

v_call: TRBV27
j_call: TRBJ1-5
cdr3_aa: ASRGGGADSNQPQH

v_call: TRBV7-8
j_call: TRBJ1-1
cdr3_aa: ASSPWTGQLNTEAF

v_call: TRBV20-1
j_call: TRBJ2-7
cdr3_aa: SARDPLAVGYEQY

v_call: TRBV4-1
j_call: TRBJ1-3
cdr3_aa: ASSQVGTFSGNTIY

v_call: TRBV5-6
j_call: TRBJ2-7
cdr3_aa: ASSLVESYEQY

v_call: TRBV28
j_call: TRBJ1-2
cdr3_aa: ASSLGGRGYGYT

v_call: TRBV27
j_call: TRBJ1-4
cdr3_aa: ASSGVGVDGKLF

v_call: TRBV5-8
j_call: TRBJ1-4
cdr3_aa: ASSLAYRRNEKLF

v_call: TRBV7-9
j_call: TRBJ2-4
cdr3_aa: ASSFPGVAKNIQY

v_call: TRBV7-8
j_call: TRBJ2-3
cdr3_aa: ASSLGISTDTQY

v_call: TRBV7-3
j_call: TRBJ2-1
cdr3_aa: ASSLGESSYNEQF

v_call: TRBV4-1
j_call: TRBJ2-1
cdr3_aa: ASSHTSGSKF

v_call: TRBV11-2
j_call: TRBJ2-1
cdr3_aa: ASSLGLYYNEQF

v_call: TRBV6-5
j_call: TRBJ1-5
cdr3_aa: ASSYAGGQPQH

v_call: TRBV28
j_call: TRBJ1-1
cdr3_aa: ASYPGTVNTEAF

v_call: TRBV27
j_call: TRBJ1-1
cdr3_aa: ASSLFQGTRLTEAF

v_call: TRBV28
j_call: TRBJ1-3
cdr3_aa: ASSMTRLSGNTIY